This T cell receptor beta chain was profiled in a study of spatial heterogeneity in lung cancer. One entry per CDR3 protein, called by TCRdb with MiXCR from the 5' RACE reads. The table lists about 100,000 distinct CDR3 sequences, around 4.8% of them singletons, with around 20% in the top ten. The CDR3 contains 12 residues. V was cut by 3 bases and J by 5 bases, with 6 bases left in between. Germline CDR1 reads SGHVS; CDR2 reads FQNEAQ. Time point noted: sample taken at primary tumor resection. The donor group consisted of under 95 patients who had untreated, early-stage non-small cell lung cancer. Whole RNA, which was extracted from tumor, nontumor lung tissue or frozen PBMC, was sequenced without any cell sorting. Study results and limitations: The number of expanded tumor alpha and beta chains correlated with mutation number. Expanded TCR counts, ubiquitous and regional, correlated respectively with ubiquitous and regional nonsynonymous mutation counts. Estimates put coverage of tumor T cells approximately 7.4% for alpha and about 14% for beta chains.

This clonotype was picked up a small number of times. Antigen: not known. The sequencing used lung tumor tissue, collected at surgery. The TCR sequence derives from a male donor with early-stage non-small cell lung cancer. V is TRBV7-8 and J is TRBJ2-3; possible D gene TRBD2, 5 bases. DNA of the CDR3: TGTGCCAGCAGCTTCGGAGGAGATACGCAGTATTTT. Its translation is CASSFGGDTQYF.